The 16 T cell receptor beta chains in this list originate from one sample, sequenced in a study of beta chain features in type 1 diabetes (dated by TCRdb to between 2018 and 2020). The library came from the immunoSEQ multiplex PCR assay. All of the isolated RNA was reverse transcribed with the High Capacity cDNA Reverse Transcription Kit, so expressed TCRB transcripts were sequenced. TCRdb took this table from immuneACCESS and kept in-frame rearrangements with V and J called. Such tables lack part of the clones; where checked against another copy, unresolved V genes explain under half of the gap, and the rest is unexplained. Within this sample are 130,000 to 150,000 clones, with under 11% of them counted one time only. Under 1.5% of the sample is taken by the ten largest. The sample comprised naive CD4+ T cells from blood. This sample's cell subset or site label indicates: true naive CD4+ T cells. Receptor source: a man aged 18 to 30 in good health.

The chain has TRBV10-1 and TRBJ1-1; D gene ambiguous. The CDR3 totals 13 residues. Germline V gives CDR1 WNHNN, CDR2 SYGVQD (reference sequence). V shed 10 bases and J shed 1 base, with 13 bases lying between them. The CDR3 region is CATSRGGNTEAFF. The DNA for the CDR3 is TGCGCCACCTCCCGGGGTGGGAACACTGAAGCTTTCTTT.

The V call is TRBV4-1, the J call TRBJ2-5, with TRBD2 as a possible D gene (6 bases). The V and J ends lost 1 base and 1 base respectively, with 22 bases between them. This CDR3 is built from 19 residues. Germline CDR1 is MGHRA and CDR2 is YSYEKL. The CDR3 is CASSQVSGTGVSGQETQYF. CDR3 bases: TGCGCCAGCAGCCAAGTTTCTGGGACTGGGGTCTCGGGCCAAGAGACCCAGTACTTC.

This clone turned up a few times. V gene TRBV28 combines with J gene TRBJ1-2; 8 nucleotides line up with TRBD1. V trimming: 1 base; J trimming: 5 bases; junction bases outside the gene matches: 9. CDR1 and CDR2 (germline): MDHEN, SYDVKM. The CDR3 totals 16 residues. In nucleotides, the CDR3 is TGTGCCAGCAGTTTATACAGGGGGACCAGTTCTTATGGCTACACCTTC. Amino acids: CASSLYRGTSSYGYTF.

This clone was counted between two and nine times. This chain joins TRBV6-5 and TRBJ2-5, with D possibly matching TRBD1 (6 bases). The germline gives CDR1 MNHEY, CDR2 SVGAGI. The CDR3 has 14 amino acids. The ends were cut back, 4 bases at V and 5 bases at J, with 14 bases in the middle. The CDR3 spells CASSLGGREETQYF. For the CDR3, the DNA is TGTGCCAGCAGTTTAGGGGGAAGGGAGGAGACCCAGTACTTC.

Here the CDR3 reads CASSRIGGDTGELFF. The CDR3 nucleotides are TGCGCCAGCAGCCGAATCGGGGGTGACACCGGGGAGCTGTTTTTT. V gene TRBV5-1 combines with J gene TRBJ2-2, with D maybe TRBD2 (6 bases). V lost 4 bases, J lost 3 bases, and 13 bases lay in between. CDR1 is SGHRS and CDR2 is YFSETQ in the germline V gene. The CDR3 runs to 15 residues.

This clone showed up just a few times. This sequence joins TRBV5-1 and TRBJ1-1, with D tentatively TRBD1 (5 bases). The CDR3 sequence is 12 residues long. Germline assignment: CDR1 SGHRS and CDR2 YFSETQ. Between the trimmed V and J ends, which lost 4 bases and 5 bases, there was a span of 9 bases. The CDR3 DNA reads TGCGCCAGCAGCGGGGGAGGGACTGAAGCTTTCTTT. Residues: CASSGGGTEAFF.

The sample holds a few counts of this clone. The chain uses TRBV6-5 and TRBJ1-5, with 9 positions matching TRBD1. This CDR3 has 16 residues. V shed 0 bases and J 3 bases; nucleotides not matched to a gene: 3. Germline V CDR1 and CDR2: MNHEY, SVGAGI. For the CDR3, the DNA is TGTGCCAGCAGTTACTCCGGGACAGGGATCAATCAGCCCCAGCATTTT. It codes for CASSYSGTGINQPQHF.

The chain combines TRBV6-5 with TRBJ2-1; no firm D call. This CDR3 contains 12 residues. CDR1 and CDR2 from the germline V gene are MNHEY and SVGAGI. V shed 7 bases and J shed 9 bases, with 13 bases lying between them. Here the CDR3 reads CASIPSSGEQFF. For the CDR3, the DNA is TGTGCCAGCATCCCCTCGAGTGGTGAGCAGTTCTTC.

The J gene is TRBJ1-2, the V gene TRBV19; TRBD1 matches 10 bases. The germline gives CDR1 LNHDA, CDR2 SQIVND (reference sequence). V lost 6 bases, J lost 3 bases, and 7 bases stayed unmatched. CDR3 size: 15 residues. The CDR3 sequence is CASRQTGGADYGYTF. DNA for the CDR3: TGTGCCAGTAGACAGACAGGGGGCGCAGACTATGGCTACACCTTC.

This clone was picked up many times. The gene calls are TRBV29-1 and TRBJ1-1; D may be TRBD1 (5 bases). The CDR3 totals 12 residues. Trimming removed 1 base at V and 8 bases at J, with 11 bases between. The germline V gene encodes CDR1 SQVTM and CDR2 ANQGSEA. The CDR3 DNA is TGCAGCGTTGAAGGCAGGGTTTGGGAAGCTTTCTTT. Its translation: CSVEGRVWEAFF.

This clone appeared many times. This chain connects TRBV6-5 to TRBJ1-1, with D maybe TRBD1 (6 bases). Germline CDR1 MNHEY, CDR2 SVGAGI. V shed 5 bases and J shed 5 bases, with 15 bases lying between them. CDR3 length: 14 amino acids. The CDR3 DNA sequence: TGTGCCAGCAGTCCCGGACAGTGGACTACTGAAGCTTTCTTT. The encoded protein is CASSPGQWTTEAFF.

CDR3 nucleotides: TGCGCCAGCAGCCAAGCCGGGACAGGGGTTGAGCAGTACTTC. Encoded protein: CASSQAGTGVEQYF. This chain uses TRBV4-3 with TRBJ2-7; 10 nucleotides align to TRBD1. Germline CDR1 LGHNA, CDR2 YSLEER. CDR3 length: 14 residues. V lost 1 base and J lost 7; bases outside the gene matches: 4.

This clone came up a few times. The gene calls are TRBV4-1 and TRBJ2-1; 7 bases align to TRBD2. This CDR3 has 15 residues. Unmatched junction bases numbered 9, after V lost 1 base and J lost 9 bases. Germline V gene lookup returns CDR1 MGHRA and CDR2 YSYEKL. The CDR3 loop reads CASSQVGSGSVEQFF. CDR3 DNA sequence: TGCGCCAGCAGCCAAGTGGGTAGCGGGTCGGTTGAGCAGTTCTTC.

This rearrangement joins TRBV5-1 to TRBJ2-7, with 9 bases fitting TRBD2. The CDR3 is 16 amino acids. V trimming: 3 bases; J trimming: 3 bases; junction bases outside the gene matches: 10. CDR1 is SGHRS and CDR2 is YFSETQ in the germline V gene. The CDR3 nucleotides are TGCGCCAGCAGCTCGGGAAGCGGGGGGACCATCTACGAGCAGTACTTC. Translation gives CASSSGSGGTIYEQYF.

There are a few counts of this clone. The rearrangement links TRBV29-1 to TRBJ1-2; D is ambiguous. Trimming removed 5 bases from V and 7 bases from J, with 17 bases in between. From germline, CDR1 is SQVTM and CDR2 ANQGSEA. This CDR3 region has 13 residues. The CDR3 is CSVQLTGVGGYTF. CDR3 nucleotides: TGCAGCGTTCAACTTACCGGGGTAGGTGGCTACACCTTC.

This clone was seen more than once but under ten times. The chain has TRBV7-9 and TRBJ1-2, with D hard to call. Germline-derived CDR1 and CDR2 are SEHNR and FQNEAQ (reference sequence). The CDR3 covers 15 residues. Trimming pared 5 bases from V and 0 bases from J, leaving 13 bases between. DNA of the CDR3: TGTGCCAGCAGCACTAGAGACAAATCTAACTATGGCTACACCTTC. Translation: CASSTRDKSNYGYTF.